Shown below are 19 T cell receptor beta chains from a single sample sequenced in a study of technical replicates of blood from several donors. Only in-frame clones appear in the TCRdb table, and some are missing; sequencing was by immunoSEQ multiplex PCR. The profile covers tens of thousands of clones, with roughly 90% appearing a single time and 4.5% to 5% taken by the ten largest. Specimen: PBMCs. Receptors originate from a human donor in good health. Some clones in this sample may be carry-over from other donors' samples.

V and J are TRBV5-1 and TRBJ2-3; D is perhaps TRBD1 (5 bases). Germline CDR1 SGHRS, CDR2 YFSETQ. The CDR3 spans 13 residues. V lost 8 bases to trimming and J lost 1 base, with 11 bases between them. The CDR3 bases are TGCGCCAGTCTGGGGCCCGGCACAGATACGCAGTATTTT. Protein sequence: CASLGPGTDTQYF.

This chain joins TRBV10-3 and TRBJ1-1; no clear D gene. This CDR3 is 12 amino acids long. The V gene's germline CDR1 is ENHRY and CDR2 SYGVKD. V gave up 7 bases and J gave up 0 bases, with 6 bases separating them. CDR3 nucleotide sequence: TGTGCCATCAACTCAATGAACACTGAAGCTTTCTTT. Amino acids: CAINSMNTEAFF.

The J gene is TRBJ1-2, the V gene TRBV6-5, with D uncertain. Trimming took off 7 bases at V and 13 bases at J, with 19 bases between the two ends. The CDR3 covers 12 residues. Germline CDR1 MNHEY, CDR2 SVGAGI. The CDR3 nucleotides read TGTGCCAGCACCGACCCCCGACGGGGAGTCACCTTC. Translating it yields CASTDPRRGVTF.

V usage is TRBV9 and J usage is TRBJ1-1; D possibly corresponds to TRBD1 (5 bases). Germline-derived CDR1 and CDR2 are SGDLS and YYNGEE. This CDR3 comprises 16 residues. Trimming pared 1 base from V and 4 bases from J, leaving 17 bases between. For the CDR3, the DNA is TGTGCCAGCAGCGTAATGGGGGACCCGGGAGGCACTGAAGCTTTCTTT. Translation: CASSVMGDPGGTEAFF.

The CDR3 sequence is CASSLIQGDGQPQHF. The CDR3 DNA is TGTGCCAGCAGCTTGATTCAGGGTGACGGTCAGCCCCAGCATTTT. The rearrangement joins TRBV5-6 to TRBJ1-5; tentative D call: TRBD1 (5 bases). There are 15 residues in the CDR3. V was pared by 1 base and J by 6 bases, with 14 bases between. Per germline, CDR1 SGHDT and CDR2 YYEEEE.

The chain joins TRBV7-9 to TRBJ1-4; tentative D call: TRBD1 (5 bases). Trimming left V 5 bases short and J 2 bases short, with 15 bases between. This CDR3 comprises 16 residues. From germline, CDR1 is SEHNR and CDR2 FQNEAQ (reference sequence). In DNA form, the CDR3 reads TGTGCCAGCAGCCAGAGCATGGCAGGGACTAATGAAAAACTGTTTTTT. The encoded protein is CASSQSMAGTNEKLFF.

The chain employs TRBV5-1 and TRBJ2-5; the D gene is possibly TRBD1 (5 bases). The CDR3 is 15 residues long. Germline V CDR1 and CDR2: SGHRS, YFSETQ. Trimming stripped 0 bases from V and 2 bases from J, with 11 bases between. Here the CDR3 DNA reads TGCGCCAGCAGCTTGGCGGCAGGGCGACAAGAGACCCAGTACTTC. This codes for CASSLAAGRQETQYF.

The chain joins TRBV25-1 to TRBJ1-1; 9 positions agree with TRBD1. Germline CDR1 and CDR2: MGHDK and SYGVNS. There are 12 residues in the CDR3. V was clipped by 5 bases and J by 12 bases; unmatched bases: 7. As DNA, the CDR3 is TGTGCCAGCAGTACCGGGACAGGGTTGCCTTTCTTT. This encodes CASSTGTGLPFF. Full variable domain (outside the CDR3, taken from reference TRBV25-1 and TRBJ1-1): EADIYQTPRYLVIGTGKKITLECSQTMGHDKMYWYQQDPGMELHLIHYSYGVNSTEKGDLSSESTVSRIRTEHFPLTLESARPSHTSQYLCASSTGTGLPFFGQGTRLTVV.

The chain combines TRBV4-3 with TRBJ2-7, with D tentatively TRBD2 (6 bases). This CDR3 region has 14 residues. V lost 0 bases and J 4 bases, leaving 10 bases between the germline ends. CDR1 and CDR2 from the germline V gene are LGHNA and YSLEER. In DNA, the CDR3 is TGCGCCAGCAGCCAAGAAGGGCGGGATTACGAGCAGTACTTC. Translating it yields CASSQEGRDYEQYF.

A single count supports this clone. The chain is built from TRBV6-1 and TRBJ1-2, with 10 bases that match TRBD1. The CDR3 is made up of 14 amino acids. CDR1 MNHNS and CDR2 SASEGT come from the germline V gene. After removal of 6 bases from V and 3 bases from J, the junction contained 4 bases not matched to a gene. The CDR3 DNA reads TGTGCCAGCAGGGGGACAGGGGACTACTATGGCTACACCTTC. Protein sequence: CASRGTGDYYGYTF.

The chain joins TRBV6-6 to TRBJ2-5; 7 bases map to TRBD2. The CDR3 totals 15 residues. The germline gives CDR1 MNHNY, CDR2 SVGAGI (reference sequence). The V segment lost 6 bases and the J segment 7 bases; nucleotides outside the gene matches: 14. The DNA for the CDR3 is TGTGCCAGCAGCCGGGCCGGGGGGACCCAGGGGACCCAGTACTTC. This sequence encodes CASSRAGGTQGTQYF.

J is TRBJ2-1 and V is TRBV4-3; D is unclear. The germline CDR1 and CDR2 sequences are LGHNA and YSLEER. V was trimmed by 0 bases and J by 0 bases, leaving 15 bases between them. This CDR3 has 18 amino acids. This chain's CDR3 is CASSQDGPQRSSYNEQFF. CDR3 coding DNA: TGCGCCAGCAGCCAAGATGGCCCCCAACGCTCCTCCTACAATGAGCAGTTCTTC.

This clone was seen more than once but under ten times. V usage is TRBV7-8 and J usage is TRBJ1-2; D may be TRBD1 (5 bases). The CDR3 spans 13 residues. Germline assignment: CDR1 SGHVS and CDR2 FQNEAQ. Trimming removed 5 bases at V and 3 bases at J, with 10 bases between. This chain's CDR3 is CASSLRDYYGYTF. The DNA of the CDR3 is TGTGCCAGCAGCCTCCGGGACTACTATGGCTACACCTTC.

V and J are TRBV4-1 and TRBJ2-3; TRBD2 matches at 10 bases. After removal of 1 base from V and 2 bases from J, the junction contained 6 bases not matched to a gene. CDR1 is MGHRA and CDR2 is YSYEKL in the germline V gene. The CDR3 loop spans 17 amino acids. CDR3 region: CASSQAQRGGSTDTQYF. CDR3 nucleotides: TGCGCCAGCAGCCAAGCCCAGCGGGGGGGTTCCACAGATACGCAGTATTTT.

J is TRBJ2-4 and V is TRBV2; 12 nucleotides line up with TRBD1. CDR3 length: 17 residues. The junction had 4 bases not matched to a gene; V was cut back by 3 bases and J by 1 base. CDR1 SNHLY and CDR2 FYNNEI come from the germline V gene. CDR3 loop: CASSDGTGGAAKNIQYF. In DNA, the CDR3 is TGTGCCAGCAGTGACGGGACAGGGGGCGCCGCCAAAAACATTCAGTACTTC.

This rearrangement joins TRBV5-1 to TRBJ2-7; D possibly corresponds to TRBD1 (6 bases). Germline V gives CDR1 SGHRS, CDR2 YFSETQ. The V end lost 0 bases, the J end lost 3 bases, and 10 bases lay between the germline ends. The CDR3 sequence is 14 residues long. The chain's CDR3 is CASSLAGQNYEQYF. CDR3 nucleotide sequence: TGCGCCAGCAGCTTGGCTGGACAGAACTACGAGCAGTACTTC. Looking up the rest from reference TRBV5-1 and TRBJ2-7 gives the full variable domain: KAGVTQTPRYLIKTRGQQVTLSCSPISGHRSVSWYQQTPGQGLQFLFEYFSETQRNKGNFPGRFSGRQFSNSRSEMNVSTLELGDSALYLCASSLAGQNYEQYFGPGTRLTVT.

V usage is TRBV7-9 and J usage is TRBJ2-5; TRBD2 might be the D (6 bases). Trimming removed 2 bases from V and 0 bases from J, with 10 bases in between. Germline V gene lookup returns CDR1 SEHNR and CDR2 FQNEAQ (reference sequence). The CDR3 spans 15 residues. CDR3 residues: CASSLLAGNQETQYF. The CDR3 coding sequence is TGTGCCAGCAGCTTACTTGCGGGGAACCAAGAGACCCAGTACTTC.

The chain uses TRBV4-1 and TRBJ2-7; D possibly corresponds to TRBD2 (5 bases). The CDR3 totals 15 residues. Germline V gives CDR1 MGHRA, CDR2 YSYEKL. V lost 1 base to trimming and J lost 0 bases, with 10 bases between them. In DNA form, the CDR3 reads TGCGCCAGCAGCCAAGGGAGCGGAAGCTCCTACGAGCAGTACTTC. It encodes CASSQGSGSSYEQYF.

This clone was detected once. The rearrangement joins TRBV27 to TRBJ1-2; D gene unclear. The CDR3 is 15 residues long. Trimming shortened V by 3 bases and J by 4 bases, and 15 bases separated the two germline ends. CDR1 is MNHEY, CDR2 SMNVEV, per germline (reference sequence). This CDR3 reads CASSFTGVSSYGYTF. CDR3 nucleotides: TGTGCCAGCAGTTTTACCGGGGTGAGTAGCTATGGCTACACCTTC.